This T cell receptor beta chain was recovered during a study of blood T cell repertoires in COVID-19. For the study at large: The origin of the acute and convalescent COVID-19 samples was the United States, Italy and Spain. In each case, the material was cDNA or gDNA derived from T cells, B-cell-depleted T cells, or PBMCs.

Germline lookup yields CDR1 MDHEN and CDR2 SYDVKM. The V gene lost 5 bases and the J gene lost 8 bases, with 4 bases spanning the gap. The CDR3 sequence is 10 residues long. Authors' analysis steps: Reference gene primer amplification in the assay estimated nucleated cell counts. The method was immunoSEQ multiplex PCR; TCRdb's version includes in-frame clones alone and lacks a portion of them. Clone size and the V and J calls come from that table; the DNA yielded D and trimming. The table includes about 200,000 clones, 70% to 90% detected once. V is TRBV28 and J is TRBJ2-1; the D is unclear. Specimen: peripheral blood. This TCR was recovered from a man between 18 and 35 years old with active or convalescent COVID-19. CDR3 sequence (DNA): TGTGCCAGCAGTACTCATGAGCAGTTCTTC. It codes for CASSTHEQFF.